This T cell receptor (beta chain) was found in a study of T cell repertoires in cytomegalovirus infection. There are many counts of this clonotype. The CDR3 is 15 amino acids. V was pared by 4 bases and J by 1 base, with 12 bases between. CDR1 is SGHTA, CDR2 FQGNSA, per germline. TCRdb analysed the reads with MiXCR anew, one entry per CDR3 protein. The data show some 700,000 distinct CDR3 sequences, roughly 35% seen once. The receptor comes from a human donor in good health (CMV status not recorded). Some clones in this sample may be carry-over from other donors' samples. The chain joins TRBV7-2 to TRBJ2-3, with TRBD2 as a possible D gene (6 bases). The sequenced sample consisted of PBMCs. Here the CDR3 reads CASSWGVGGTDTQYF. CDR3 bases: TGTGCCAGCAGCTGGGGGGTTGGGGGCACAGATACGCAGTATTTT.